What follows describes a single TCR beta chain. Its antigen is currently unknown. These data belong to a study of T cell responses to AZD1222 COVID-19 vaccine. Study results and caveats: All repertoire sampling was performed exclusively after the peak T cell response.

Trimming shortened V by 5 bases and J by 0 bases, and 14 bases separated the two germline ends. The CDR3 spans 16 residues. Germline V gene lookup returns CDR1 LNHNV and CDR2 YYDKDF (reference sequence). Only in-frame clones appear in the TCRdb table, and some are missing; sequencing was by immunoSEQ multiplex PCR. The sample contains 150,000 to 200,000 clones, 75% to 90% of which appear only once. The specimen was peripheral blood, collected on day 0 of MenACWY control vaccination. This receptor was obtained from an adult in good health. J is TRBJ2-1 and V is TRBV15; D might be TRBD2 (5 bases). In DNA form, the CDR3 reads TGTGCCACCAGCTCGCGGGCCAACAACTCCTACAATGAGCAGTTCTTC. Translating gives CATSSRANNSYNEQFF.